This T cell receptor (beta chain) was captured in a study of blood T cells in healthy people across ages. Study findings and constraints: While age rose, TCR beta diversity per million T cells dropped in a roughly linear way.

The junction had 7 bases not matched to a gene; V was cut back by 1 base and J by 4 bases. This CDR3 region has 17 residues. CDR1 and CDR2 (germline): SQVTM, ANQGSEA. Every sample gave at least 5 micrograms of total RNA when it was extracted. With a J-beta primer mix and a sample-barcoded 5' primer, a second PCR ran 7 to 11 cycles. Using its own MiXCR run on the 5' RACE reads, TCRdb lists one record per CDR3 protein. The table records some 1.5 million distinct CDR3 sequences, approximately 30% of them present only once. Regarding this clonotype: Antigen: not known.

V gene TRBV29-1 combines with J gene TRBJ2-3; 14 bases align to TRBD2. The material sequenced was blood. The receptor was isolated from a woman aged 25 to 39 in good health. The CDR3 DNA follows: TGCAGCGTTGAAGCCGGGACTAGCGGGAGTATCTCAGATACGCAGTATTTT. Amino acids: CSVEAGTSGSISDTQYF.